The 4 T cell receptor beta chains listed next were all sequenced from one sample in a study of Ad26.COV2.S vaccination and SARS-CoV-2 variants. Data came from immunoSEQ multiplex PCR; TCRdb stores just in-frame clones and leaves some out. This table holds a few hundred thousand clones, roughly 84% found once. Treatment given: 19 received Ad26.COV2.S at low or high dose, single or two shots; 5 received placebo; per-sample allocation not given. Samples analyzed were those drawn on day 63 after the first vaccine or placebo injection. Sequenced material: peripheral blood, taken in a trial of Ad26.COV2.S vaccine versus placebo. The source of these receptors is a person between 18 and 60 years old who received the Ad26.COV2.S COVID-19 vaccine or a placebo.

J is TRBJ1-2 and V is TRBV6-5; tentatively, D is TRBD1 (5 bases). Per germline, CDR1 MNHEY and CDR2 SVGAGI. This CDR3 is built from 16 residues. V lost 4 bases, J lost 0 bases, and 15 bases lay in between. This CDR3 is CASSSDLDRANYGYTF. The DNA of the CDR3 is TGTGCCAGCAGTTCTGACCTTGACAGAGCTAACTATGGCTACACCTTC.

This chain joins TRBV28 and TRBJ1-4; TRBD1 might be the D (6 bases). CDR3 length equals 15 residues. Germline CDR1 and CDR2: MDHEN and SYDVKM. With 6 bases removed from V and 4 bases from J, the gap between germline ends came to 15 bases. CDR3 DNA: TGTGCCAGCAGGACTCAGGAGGGGGGTAATGAAAAACTGTTTTTT. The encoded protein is CASRTQEGGNEKLFF.

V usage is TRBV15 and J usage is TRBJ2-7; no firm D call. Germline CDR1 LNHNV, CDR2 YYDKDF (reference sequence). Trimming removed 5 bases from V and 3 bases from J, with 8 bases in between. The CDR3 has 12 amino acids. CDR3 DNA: TGTGCCACCAGCCTAATGGGCTACGAGCAGTACTTC. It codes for CATSLMGYEQYF.

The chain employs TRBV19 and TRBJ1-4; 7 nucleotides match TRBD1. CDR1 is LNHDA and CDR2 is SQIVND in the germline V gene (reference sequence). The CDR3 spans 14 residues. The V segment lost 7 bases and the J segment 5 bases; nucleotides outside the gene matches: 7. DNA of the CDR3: TGTGCCAGTACCCCGGGACAGAGAAATGAAAAACTGTTTTTT. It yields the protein CASTPGQRNEKLFF.